Here is one T cell receptor beta chain with its context. What it binds is unknown. Looked up from germline, CDR1 is MDHEN and CDR2 is SYDVKM. There are 13 residues in the CDR3. V lost 2 bases, J lost 5 bases, and 3 bases stayed unmatched. This entry belongs to a study of T cell clones after liver transplantation. About the research overall: In this trial, immunosuppression withdrawal was attempted within 2 years of liver transplant. Samples came pre-transplant, pre-randomization before withdrawal, and post-randomization after withdrawal ended. TCRbeta sequencing after a pre-transplant mixed lymphocyte reaction identified graft-donor-reactive clones, later tracked in post-transplant blood.

Method: immunoSEQ multiplex PCR; TCRdb's copy keeps in-frame clones and lacks some. This sample has nearly 15,000 clones, with 92% found just once. Study observations and caveats: The donor-reactive repertoire was only partly measurable in two subjects, lacking donor cells.

The sequencing used CD8+ T cells from blood, collected before liver transplant. This clonotype was obtained from a human donor who received a liver transplant. The chain links TRBV28 to TRBJ2-7, with 7 bases matching TRBD2. The CDR3 DNA sequence: TGTGCCAGCAGTTTACAGGGAGGGGACGAGCAGTACTTC. It is translated as CASSLQGGDEQYF. Supplemented by reference TRBV28 and TRBJ2-7, the full variable domain reads DVKVTQSSRYLVKRTGEKVFLECVQDMDHENMFWYRQDPGLGLRLIYFSYDVKMKEKGDIPEGYSVSREKKERFSLILESASTNQTSMYLCASSLQGGDEQYFGPGTRLTVT.